A single sample is the source of the 30 T cell receptor beta chains below, sequenced in a study of blood T cell repertoires in COVID-19 (dated by TCRdb to the early 2020s). Library generation was performed with the immunoSEQ multiplex PCR assay. Imported from immuneACCESS, the table was reduced by TCRdb to in-frame sequences with V and J called. These copies leave out some clones; in studies compared against another copy, an unresolved V gene accounts for under half, and the cause of the remainder is not known. For this sample there are around 94,000 clones; about 85% appear just once. Of the sample, over 2% is held by the ten largest clones. The sample taken for sequencing was peripheral blood. These receptors were collected from a man aged 45-65 years with active COVID-19.

This rearrangement joins TRBV6-5 to TRBJ2-7; TRBD2 matches at 13 bases. CDR1 is MNHEY and CDR2 is SVGAGI in the germline V gene. Germline trimming cut 2 bases from V and 2 bases from J; bases unmatched to any gene: 3. The CDR3 has 16 amino acids. DNA for the CDR3: TGTGCCAGCAGTTACCTACTAGCGGGGGGGCCCTACGAGCAGTACTTC. Translation gives CASSYLLAGGPYEQYF.

This chain uses TRBV5-1 with TRBJ2-1, with D uncertain. Germline V gives CDR1 SGHRS, CDR2 YFSETQ. The CDR3 is made up of 12 amino acids. V was shortened by 4 bases and J by 8 bases, with 10 bases between the two germline ends. CDR3 sequence reads: CASSILGYEQFF. CDR3 nucleotides: TGCGCCAGCAGCATTTTGGGCTATGAGCAGTTCTTC.

This clone was counted once. The V and J genes are TRBV12-3 or TRBV12-4 and TRBJ1-2; no clear D gene. Between the trimmed V and J ends, which lost 6 bases and 0 bases, there was a span of 5 bases. The CDR3 loop spans 12 amino acids. The CDR3: CASSPANYGYTF. Written as DNA, the CDR3 is TGTGCCAGCAGCCCAGCTAACTATGGCTACACCTTC.

The sample holds one count of this clone. The chain combines TRBV7-9 with TRBJ2-3; TRBD2 is a possible D gene (6 bases). Per germline, CDR1 SEHNR and CDR2 FQNEAQ (reference sequence). CDR3 length: 17 residues. The germline V and J ends were trimmed by 6 bases and 4 bases, with 23 bases remaining between them. The chain's CDR3 is CASRRNWRASNSDTQYF. The CDR3 bases are TGTGCCAGCAGGCGGAACTGGAGGGCCAGTAATTCAGATACGCAGTATTTT.

The chain is built from TRBV6-5 and TRBJ2-7, with TRBD1 matching over 9 bases. This CDR3 has 14 amino acids. The J segment lost 2 bases and the V segment lost 5 bases, leaving 4 bases of the junction unmatched. Germline V lookup: CDR1 MNHEY, CDR2 SVGAGI. In nucleotides, the CDR3 is TGTGCCAGCAGTCGACAGGGGGGGGCCTACGAGCAGTACTTC. It encodes CASSRQGGAYEQYF.

The chain carries TRBV7-2 and TRBJ1-4; 11 nucleotides line up with TRBD1. This CDR3 comprises 16 residues. Germline CDR1 SGHTA, CDR2 FQGNSA. V shed 7 bases, J shed 10 bases, and the junction held 14 bases outside the gene matches. The CDR3 protein is CASNEGIGTGGGKLFF. The DNA for the CDR3 is TGTGCCAGCAACGAAGGGATAGGGACAGGGGGGGGAAAACTGTTTTTT.

The rearrangement links TRBV19 to TRBJ1-5; 8 bases match TRBD1. This CDR3 spans 15 amino acids. Germline CDR1 is LNHDA and CDR2 is SQIVND (reference sequence). Losses at the gene ends were 4 bases for V and 4 bases for J; bases not matched to a gene: 6. CDR3 sequence reads: CASSNQQGGNQPQHF. The CDR3 DNA is TGTGCCAGTAGTAACCAACAGGGGGGAAATCAGCCCCAGCATTTT. Variable domain in full (rest from reference TRBV19 and TRBJ1-5): DGGITQSPKYLFRKEGQNVTLSCEQNLNHDAMYWYRQDPGQGLRLIYYSQIVNDFQKGDIAEGYSVSREKKESFPLTVTSAQKNPTAFYLCASSNQQGGNQPQHFGDGTRLSIL.

The V and J genes are TRBV11-3 and TRBJ2-5; weak D call: TRBD1 (6 bases). V dropped 8 bases and J dropped 4 bases, with 11 bases sitting between them. The CDR3 sequence is 12 residues long. Germline CDR1 reads SGHNT; CDR2 reads YENEEA. The chain's CDR3 is CASLRGPETQYF. CDR3 sequence (DNA): TGTGCCAGCCTCAGGGGCCCAGAGACCCAGTACTTC.

This clone was counted only a few times. The CDR3 nucleotides read TGTGCCAGCAACCTAGGAGGGACGCCCGCGCCGGACACTGAAGCTTTCTTT. As protein: CASNLGGTPAPDTEAFF. This chain links TRBV7-9 with TRBJ1-1; a weak D match, TRBD1 (5 bases). Germline V gene data show CDR1 as SEHNR and CDR2 as FQNEAQ (reference sequence). Trimming took 7 bases from V and 3 from J, leaving 24 bases between them. CDR3 length: 17 residues. The full variable domain, rest sourced from reference TRBV7-9 and TRBJ1-1, is DTGVSQNPRHKITKRGQNVTFRCDPISEHNRLYWYRQTLGQGPEFLTYFQNEAQLEKSRLLSDRFSAERPKGSFSTLEIQRTEQGDSAMYLCASNLGGTPAPDTEAFFGQGTRLTVV.

This clone was picked up a small number of times. The J gene is TRBJ1-5, the V gene TRBV30; D possibly corresponds to TRBD1 (6 bases). CDR1 and CDR2 from the germline V gene are GTSNPN and SVGIG (reference sequence). V was cut by 3 bases and J by 4 bases, with 13 bases left in between. The CDR3 contains 14 residues. CDR3 loop: CAWRAQGGNQPQHF. DNA of the CDR3: TGTGCCTGGAGGGCACAGGGCGGGAATCAGCCCCAGCATTTT.

This CDR3 reads CAISGGAGGYNEQFF. The CDR3 coding sequence is TGTGCCATCAGTGGCGGGGCAGGGGGGTACAATGAGCAGTTCTTC. This rearrangement joins TRBV10-3 to TRBJ2-1; D possibly corresponds to TRBD1 (7 bases). This CDR3 spans 15 amino acids. V gave up 4 bases and J gave up 4 bases, with 14 bases separating them. Germline values: CDR1 ENHRY, CDR2 SYGVKD.

The chain couples TRBV1 to TRBJ2-1; TRBD2 was called by the table and not checked on the DNA. TRBV1 is a pseudogene. The CDR3 is made up of 20 amino acids. The chain's CDR3 is CTSSLLGIVTRLAGDNEQFF. DNA of the CDR3: TGCACCAGCAGCCTCCTTGGTATCGTTACGAGGCTAGCGGGGGACAATGAGCAGTTCTTC.

V and J are TRBV6-5 and TRBJ1-1; a weak D match, TRBD1 (6 bases). The CDR3 extends over 13 amino acids. V shed 10 bases and J shed 1 base, with 13 bases lying between them. CDR1 is MNHEY, CDR2 SVGAGI, per germline. CDR3 residues: CATRRGGNTEAFF. As DNA, the CDR3 is TGTGCCACCCGAAGGGGGGGGAACACTGAAGCTTTCTTT.

The V gene is TRBV18, the J gene TRBJ2-7, with TRBD2 as a possible D gene (6 bases). The germline V gene encodes CDR1 KGHSH and CDR2 LQKENI. CDR3 size: 13 residues. V lost 3 bases and J lost 3, with 9 bases in between. CDR3 sequence: CASSPAGNYEQYF. The CDR3 nucleotides are TGTGCCAGCTCACCGGCGGGGAACTACGAGCAGTACTTC.

This clone appeared a single time. The CDR3, as DNA: TGCGCCAGCAGCCATGATTTCGTCGGGTACAATGAGCAGTTCTTC. It encodes CASSHDFVGYNEQFF. The chain links TRBV4-3 to TRBJ2-1; D call uncertain. There are 15 residues in the CDR3. The germline V gene encodes CDR1 LGHNA and CDR2 YSLEER. Between the trimmed V and J ends, which lost 3 bases and 4 bases, there was a span of 13 bases.

This rearrangement joins TRBV18 to TRBJ2-3; D is possibly TRBD1 (6 bases). The CDR3 is 12 amino acids. Trimming left V 3 bases short and J 7 bases short, with 8 bases between. CDR1 and CDR2 from the germline V gene are KGHSH and LQKENI. The CDR3 region has the DNA TGTGCCAGCTCACCGGACAGCCATACGCAGTATTTT. This sequence encodes CASSPDSHTQYF. The complete variable domain, with remaining parts taken from reference TRBV18 and TRBJ2-3, reads NAGVMQNPRHLVRRRGQEARLRCSPMKGHSHVYWYRQLPEEGLKFMVYLQKENIIDESGMPKERFSAEFPKEGPSILRIQQVVRGDSAAYFCASSPDSHTQYFGPGTRLTVL.

The V call is TRBV27, the J call TRBJ2-3, with a weak D call TRBD1 (5 bases). Deletions cut 2 bases from V and 1 base from J, with 13 bases between. CDR1 is MNHEY, CDR2 SMNVEV, per germline (reference sequence). The CDR3 consists of 16 residues. CDR3 amino acids: CASSLVRGFGTDTQYF. Written as DNA, the CDR3 is TGTGCCAGCAGTTTAGTAAGGGGCTTTGGCACAGATACGCAGTATTTT.

This clone has just one count. The chain uses TRBV5-4 and TRBJ2-7, with 8 bases that match TRBD1. J was trimmed by 3 bases and V by 4 bases; bases with no gene match: 6. The CDR3 has 14 amino acids. CDR1 is SGHNT, CDR2 YYREEE, per germline (reference sequence). In DNA, the CDR3 is TGTGCCAGCAGCCGGGACAGGATAGACTACGAGCAGTACTTC. It is translated as CASSRDRIDYEQYF.

The DNA of the CDR3 is TGTGCCTGGAGTCTATCCGGGACTCGGAACACTGAAGCTTTCTTT. Its translation is CAWSLSGTRNTEAFF. V usage is TRBV30 and J usage is TRBJ1-1; D possibly corresponds to TRBD1 (5 bases). Trimming took off 2 bases at V and 1 base at J, with 14 bases between the two ends. The CDR3 contains 15 residues. CDR1 is GTSNPN and CDR2 is SVGIG in the germline V gene (reference sequence).

The chain carries TRBV11-2 and TRBJ2-7, with D maybe TRBD1 (7 bases). Trimming took 7 bases from V and 4 from J, leaving 17 bases between them. Looked up from germline, CDR1 is SGHAT and CDR2 is FQNNGV. The CDR3 covers 14 residues. For the CDR3, the DNA is TGTGCCAGCACCAATGGCAGGGGGGAATACGAGCAGTACTTC. The encoded protein is CASTNGRGEYEQYF.

This rearrangement joins TRBV2 to TRBJ2-5; unclear D gene. The CDR3 has 11 amino acids. Trimming took 5 bases from V and 4 from J, leaving 5 bases between them. Germline V gives CDR1 SNHLY, CDR2 FYNNEI. The CDR3 DNA follows: TGTGCCAGCAGTACATCAGAGACCCAGTACTTC. Its translation is CASSTSETQYF.

The rearrangement joins TRBV21-1 to TRBJ2-5; the table calls TRBD1, which could not be checked here. TRBV21-1 corresponds to a pseudogene. This CDR3 contains 18 residues. CDR3 amino acids: CASSKRSIGAGEQETQYF. The CDR3 DNA reads TGTGCCAGCAGCAAAAGGAGCATCGGGGCAGGGGAACAAGAGACCCAGTACTTC.

J is TRBJ2-5 and V is TRBV4-1; 11 bases align to TRBD2. The J segment lost 5 bases and the V segment lost 0 bases, leaving 11 bases of the junction unmatched. Germline V gene sequence: CDR1 MGHRA, CDR2 YSYEKL. The CDR3 is 18 residues long. CDR3 DNA: TGCGCCAGCAGCCAAGATGCCTTGAGTAGCGGGGGGGCGGAGACCCAGTACTTC. It encodes CASSQDALSSGGAETQYF.

The rearrangement links TRBV10-3 to TRBJ2-5; D is perhaps TRBD2 (5 bases). V was pared by 4 bases and J by 1 base, with 10 bases between. Per the germline V gene, CDR1 is ENHRY and CDR2 is SYGVKD. The CDR3 covers 14 residues. The DNA for the CDR3 is TGTGCCATCAGTGCGGGAAGCATCCAAGAGACCCAGTACTTC. It specifies CAISAGSIQETQYF.

V is TRBV28 and J is TRBJ2-7; D is uncertain. The CDR3 has 12 residues. Trimming took off 3 bases at V and 4 bases at J, with 7 bases between the two ends. CDR1 and CDR2 from the germline V gene are MDHEN and SYDVKM. CDR3: CASSLLSYEQYF. The CDR3 coding sequence is TGTGCCAGCAGTTTGTTGTCATACGAGCAGTACTTC.

CDR3 DNA: TGTGCCAGCAGCCAAGGGGGGGTTTCCACTAATGAAAAACTGTTTTTT. Its protein product is CASSQGGVSTNEKLFF. The chain carries TRBV4-2 and TRBJ1-4; tentatively, D is TRBD1 (5 bases). The V gene lost 1 base and the J gene lost 2 bases, with 11 bases spanning the gap. CDR3 length equals 16 residues. Looked up from germline, CDR1 is LGHNA and CDR2 is YNFKEQ.

CDR3: CASSSRAGGTYTQYF. The CDR3 DNA is TGCGCCAGCAGCTCTCGAGCGGGGGGGACCTATACGCAGTATTTT. V and J are TRBV5-1 and TRBJ2-3; 10 nucleotides match TRBD2. This CDR3 region has 15 residues. The V and J ends lost 3 bases and 7 bases, in that order; junction bases with no gene match: 8. Germline V gene data show CDR1 as SGHRS and CDR2 as YFSETQ.

This chain joins TRBV2 and TRBJ2-1, with D possibly being TRBD2 (5 bases). Germline CDR1 is SNHLY and CDR2 is FYNNEI. The CDR3 is made up of 15 amino acids. V was trimmed by 2 bases and J by 3 bases, leaving 11 bases between them. Here the CDR3 DNA reads TGTGCCAGCAGTGAAAGGGAGTCTTTCTACAATGAGCAGTTCTTC. This encodes CASSERESFYNEQFF.

J is TRBJ2-3 and V is TRBV15; 9 positions match TRBD2. V lost 7 bases to trimming and J lost 4 bases; unmatched junction nucleotides: 9. Germline CDR1 LNHNV, CDR2 YYDKDF (reference sequence). This CDR3 comprises 15 residues. The CDR3 spells CATNLAGRRPDTQYF. In DNA, the CDR3 is TGTGCCACCAATCTAGCGGGGCGTAGGCCAGATACGCAGTATTTT.

The chain recombines TRBV12-3 or TRBV12-4 with TRBJ1-1, with unresolved D. The germline V and J ends were trimmed by 5 bases and 2 bases, with 9 bases remaining between them. The CDR3 loop spans 13 amino acids. In DNA, the CDR3 is TGTGCCAGCAGTCTACAGCATAACACTGAAGCTTTCTTT. It yields the protein CASSLQHNTEAFF.